The rows below give T cell receptor beta chains drawn from one sample of a study of OX40 agonist ivuxolimab in advanced cancers. Method: immunoSEQ multiplex PCR; TCRdb's copy keeps in-frame clones and lacks some. The data contain roughly 81,000 clones, approximately 95% of them singletons. The input for sequencing was CD4+ or CD8+ T cells sorted from blood, taken in a trial of the OX40 agonist ivuxolimab. All receptors derive from an adult with an advanced solid tumor such as melanoma, head and neck, liver or kidney cancer. The CDR3 runs from the conserved cysteine through the conserved F or W. The D gene is left open where the match is weak. The size of a clone is reported for some rows only, either as once, few or many, or as a class for expanded clones.

CDR3	DNA	D	size	J	V	length
CASSTRGAGELFF	TGTGCCAGCAGTACACGGGGGGCCGGGGAGCTGTTTTTT	TRBD2	-	TRBJ2-2	TRBV27	13
CASSVGAGGPTSYEQYF	TGTGCCAGCAGCGTAGGGGCGGGAGGGCCCACCTCCTACGAGCAGTACTTC	TRBD2	-	TRBJ2-7	TRBV9	17
CASSFGPLSYGGKFF	TGTGCCAGCAGCTTCGGGCCGCTCAGCTACGGGGGGAAGTTCTTC	TRBD2	-	TRBJ2-1	TRBV7-9	15
CASSYSTETGGNEQFF	TGTGCCAGCAGTTACTCGACAGAGACAGGGGGAAATGAGCAGTTCTTC	TRBD1	-	TRBJ2-1	TRBV6-6	16
CSVEGGGSTKDYTF	TGCAGCGTTGAGGGTGGGGGGTCTACCAAAGACTACACCTTC	-	-	TRBJ1-2	TRBV29-1	14
CASSVRGMNTEAFF	TGTGCCAGCAGTGTCCGTGGTATGAACACTGAAGCTTTCTTT	-	-	TRBJ1-1	TRBV6-5	14
CASSFGAIPYEQYF	TGTGCCAGCAGTTTTGGGGCGATTCCCTACGAGCAGTACTTC	-	-	TRBJ2-7	TRBV6-5	14
CASSLEVALNTGELFF	TGTGCCAGCAGCTTAGAGGTAGCTTTGAACACCGGGGAGCTGTTTTTT	-	-	TRBJ2-2	TRBV7-6	16
CASSPTGTSTDTQYF	TGTGCCAGCAGTCCAACCGGCACTAGCACAGATACGCAGTATTTT	-	-	TRBJ2-3	TRBV2	15
CASSQGKGFSNQPQHF	TGTGCCAGCAGTCAAGGGAAGGGGTTCAGCAATCAGCCCCAGCATTTT	-	-	TRBJ1-5	TRBV6-1	16
CASSLGQGPNTEAFF	TGTGCCAGCAGCTTGGGACAGGGACCGAACACTGAAGCTTTCTTT	TRBD1	-	TRBJ1-1	TRBV5-8	15
CASSLPPTGVSYEQYF	TGTGCCAGCAGCTTACCTCCTACAGGGGTCTCCTACGAGCAGTACTTC	TRBD1	-	TRBJ2-7	TRBV7-9	16
CASSLQGYEQYF	TGTGCCAGCAGCCTACAGGGTTACGAGCAGTACTTC	-	-	TRBJ2-7	TRBV7-2	12
CASSSGTSGRETQYF	TGTGCCAGCAGCAGTGGGACTAGCGGGAGAGAGACCCAGTACTTC	TRBD2	once	TRBJ2-5	TRBV28	15
CAWSTGTSNQPQHF	TGTGCCTGGAGCACCGGGACTAGCAATCAGCCCCAGCATTTT	-	-	TRBJ1-5	TRBV30	14